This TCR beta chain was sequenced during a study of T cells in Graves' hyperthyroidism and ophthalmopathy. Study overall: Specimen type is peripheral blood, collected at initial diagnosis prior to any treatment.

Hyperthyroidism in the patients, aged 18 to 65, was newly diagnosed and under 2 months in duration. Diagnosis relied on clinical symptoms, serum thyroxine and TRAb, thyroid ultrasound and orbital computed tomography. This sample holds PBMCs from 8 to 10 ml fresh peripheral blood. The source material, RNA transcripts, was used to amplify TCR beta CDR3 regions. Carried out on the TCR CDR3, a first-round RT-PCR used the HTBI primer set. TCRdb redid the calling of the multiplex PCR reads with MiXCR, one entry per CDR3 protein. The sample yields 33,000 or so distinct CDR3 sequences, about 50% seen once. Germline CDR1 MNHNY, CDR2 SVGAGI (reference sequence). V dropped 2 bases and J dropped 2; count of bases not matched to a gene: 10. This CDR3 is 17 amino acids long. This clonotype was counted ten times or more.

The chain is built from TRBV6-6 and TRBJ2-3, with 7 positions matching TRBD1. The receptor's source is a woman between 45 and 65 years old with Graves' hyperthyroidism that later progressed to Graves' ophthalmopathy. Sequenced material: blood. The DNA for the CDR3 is TGTGCCAGCAGTTACATAAACCGGGACAGCTTCACAGATACGCAGTATTTT. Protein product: CASSYINRDSFTDTQYF.